These 5 T cell receptor beta chains were all obtained from the same sample, sequenced in a study of OX40 agonist ivuxolimab in advanced cancers. TCRdb's table, derived via immunoSEQ multiplex PCR, lists solely in-frame clones and lacks some. In the table there are around 18,000 clones, approximately 85% of which are singletons. This sample comprised CD4+ or CD8+ T cells sorted from blood, obtained in a trial of the OX40 agonist ivuxolimab. Source of these receptors: an adult with an advanced solid tumor such as melanoma, head and neck, liver or kidney cancer.

V is TRBV28 and J is TRBJ1-1; TRBD1 is a possible D gene (5 bases). Trimming pared 6 bases from V and 0 bases from J, leaving 20 bases between. Germline lookup yields CDR1 MDHEN and CDR2 SYDVKM. The CDR3 spans 17 residues. The CDR3 reads CASSFTGTASLNTEAFF. The CDR3 bases are TGTGCCAGCAGCTTTACCGGGACGGCCAGTTTGAACACTGAAGCTTTCTTT.

The rearrangement links TRBV4-2 to TRBJ1-5; D is perhaps TRBD1 (6 bases). The germline V and J ends were trimmed by 0 bases and 7 bases, with 10 bases remaining between them. CDR1 LGHNA and CDR2 YNFKEQ come from the germline V gene. The CDR3 covers 14 residues. The CDR3 DNA follows: TGTGCCAGCAGCCAAGAACAGGGAACCCAGCCCCAGCATTTT. It is translated as CASSQEQGTQPQHF.

The gene calls are TRBV9 and TRBJ2-5, with no clear D. This CDR3 comprises 9 residues. The germline V gene encodes CDR1 SGDLS and CDR2 YYNGEE. V lost 6 bases and J lost 7, with 4 bases in between. This CDR3 reads CASTSTQYF. The CDR3 DNA reads as TGTGCCAGCACCTCGACCCAGTACTTC.

The chain carries TRBV4-1 and TRBJ1-2; possibly TRBD1 for D (6 bases). Trimming cost V 0 bases and J 4 bases, with 12 bases left between them. Germline assignment: CDR1 MGHRA and CDR2 YSYEKL. The CDR3 extends over 15 amino acids. CDR3 sequence: CASSQETDSSYGYTF. The CDR3 nucleotides are TGCGCCAGCAGCCAAGAGACGGACAGCTCCTATGGCTACACCTTC.

The chain links TRBV10-3 to TRBJ1-5; no reliable D call. Between the trimmed V and J ends, which lost 2 bases and 3 bases, there was a span of 5 bases. The CDR3 totals 13 residues. Germline CDR1 is ENHRY and CDR2 is SYGVKD. The DNA of the CDR3 is TGTGCCATCAGTGAGGATCCCAATCAGCCCCAGCATTTT. Translating gives CAISEDPNQPQHF.